Reported below is one T cell receptor beta chain. Germline V gene lookup returns CDR1 MGHDK and CDR2 SYGVNS. The ends were cut back, 2 bases at V and 5 bases at J, with 18 bases in the middle. This CDR3 contains 16 residues. These data belong to a study of blood T cell repertoires in COVID-19. Sequenced by immunoSEQ multiplex PCR; TCRdb stores in-frame clones only, minus some. The repertoire consists of around 130,000 clones, with under 90% occurring once and the leading ten covering 12%. Material for sequencing was peripheral blood. The clonotype comes from a woman in her sixties with acute or convalescent COVID-19. V gene TRBV25-1 combines with J gene TRBJ1-2; D perhaps matches TRBD1 (5 bases). The CDR3: CASSETSWAGRYGYTF. The CDR3 region has the DNA TGTGCCAGCAGTGAAACGTCATGGGCAGGGAGGTATGGCTACACCTTC.